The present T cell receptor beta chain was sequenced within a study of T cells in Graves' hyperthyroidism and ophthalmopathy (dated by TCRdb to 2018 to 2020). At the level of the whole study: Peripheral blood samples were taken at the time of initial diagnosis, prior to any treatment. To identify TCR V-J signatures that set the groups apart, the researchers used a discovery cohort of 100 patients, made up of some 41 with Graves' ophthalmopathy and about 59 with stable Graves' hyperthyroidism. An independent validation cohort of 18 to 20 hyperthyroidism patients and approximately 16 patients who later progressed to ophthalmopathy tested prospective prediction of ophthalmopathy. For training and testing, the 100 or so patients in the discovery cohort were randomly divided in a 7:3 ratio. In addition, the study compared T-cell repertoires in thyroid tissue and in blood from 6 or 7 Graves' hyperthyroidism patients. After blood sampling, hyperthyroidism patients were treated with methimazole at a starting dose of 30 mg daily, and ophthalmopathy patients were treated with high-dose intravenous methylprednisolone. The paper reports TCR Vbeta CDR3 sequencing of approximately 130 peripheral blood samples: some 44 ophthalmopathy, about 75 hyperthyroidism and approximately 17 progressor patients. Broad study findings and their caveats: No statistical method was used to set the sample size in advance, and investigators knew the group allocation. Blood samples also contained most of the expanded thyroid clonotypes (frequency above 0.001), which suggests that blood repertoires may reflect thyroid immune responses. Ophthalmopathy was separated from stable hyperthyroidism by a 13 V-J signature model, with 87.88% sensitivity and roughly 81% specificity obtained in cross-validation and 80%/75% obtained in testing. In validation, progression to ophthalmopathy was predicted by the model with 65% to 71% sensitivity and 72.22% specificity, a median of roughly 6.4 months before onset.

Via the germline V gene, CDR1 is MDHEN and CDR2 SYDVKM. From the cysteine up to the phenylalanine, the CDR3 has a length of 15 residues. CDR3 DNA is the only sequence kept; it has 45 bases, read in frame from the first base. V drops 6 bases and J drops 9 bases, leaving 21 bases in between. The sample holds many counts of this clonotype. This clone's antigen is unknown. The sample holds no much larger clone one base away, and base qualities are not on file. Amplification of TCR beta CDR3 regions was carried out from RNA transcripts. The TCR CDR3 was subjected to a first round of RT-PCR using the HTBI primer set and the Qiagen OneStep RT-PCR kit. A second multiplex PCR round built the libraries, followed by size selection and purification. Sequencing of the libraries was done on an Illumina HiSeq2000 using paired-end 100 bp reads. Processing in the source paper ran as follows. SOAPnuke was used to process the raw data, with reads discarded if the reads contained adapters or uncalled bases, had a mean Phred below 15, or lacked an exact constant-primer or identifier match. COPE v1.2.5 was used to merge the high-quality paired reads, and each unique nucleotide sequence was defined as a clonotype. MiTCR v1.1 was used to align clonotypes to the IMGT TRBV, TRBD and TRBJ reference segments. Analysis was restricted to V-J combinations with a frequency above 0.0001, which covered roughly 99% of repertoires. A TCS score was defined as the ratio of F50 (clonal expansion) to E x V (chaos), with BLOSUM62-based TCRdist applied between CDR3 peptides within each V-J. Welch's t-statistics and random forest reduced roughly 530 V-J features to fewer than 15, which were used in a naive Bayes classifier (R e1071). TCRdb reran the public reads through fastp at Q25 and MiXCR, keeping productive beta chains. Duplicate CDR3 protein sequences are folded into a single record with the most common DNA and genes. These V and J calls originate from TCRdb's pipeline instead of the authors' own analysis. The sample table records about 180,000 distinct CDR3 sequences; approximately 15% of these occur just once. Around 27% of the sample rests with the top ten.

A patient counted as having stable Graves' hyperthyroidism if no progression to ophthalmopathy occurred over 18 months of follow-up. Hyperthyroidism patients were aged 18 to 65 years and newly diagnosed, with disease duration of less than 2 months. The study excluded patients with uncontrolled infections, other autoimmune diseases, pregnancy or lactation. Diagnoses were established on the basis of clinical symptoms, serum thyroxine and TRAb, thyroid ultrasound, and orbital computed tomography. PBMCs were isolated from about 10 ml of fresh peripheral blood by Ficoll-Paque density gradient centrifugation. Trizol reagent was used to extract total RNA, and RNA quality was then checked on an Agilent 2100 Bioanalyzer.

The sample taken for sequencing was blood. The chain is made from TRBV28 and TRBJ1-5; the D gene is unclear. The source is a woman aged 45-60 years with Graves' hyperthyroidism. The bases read TGTGCCAGCAGGACTCGGGATTTCGCTTCTCGGCCCCAGCATTTT. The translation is CASRTRDFASRPQHF. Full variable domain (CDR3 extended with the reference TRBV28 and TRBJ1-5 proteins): DVKVTQSSRYLVKRTGEKVFLECVQDMDHENMFWYRQDPGLGLRLIYFSYDVKMKEKGDIPEGYSVSREKKERFSLILESASTNQTSMYLCASRTRDFASRPQHFGDGTRLSIL.